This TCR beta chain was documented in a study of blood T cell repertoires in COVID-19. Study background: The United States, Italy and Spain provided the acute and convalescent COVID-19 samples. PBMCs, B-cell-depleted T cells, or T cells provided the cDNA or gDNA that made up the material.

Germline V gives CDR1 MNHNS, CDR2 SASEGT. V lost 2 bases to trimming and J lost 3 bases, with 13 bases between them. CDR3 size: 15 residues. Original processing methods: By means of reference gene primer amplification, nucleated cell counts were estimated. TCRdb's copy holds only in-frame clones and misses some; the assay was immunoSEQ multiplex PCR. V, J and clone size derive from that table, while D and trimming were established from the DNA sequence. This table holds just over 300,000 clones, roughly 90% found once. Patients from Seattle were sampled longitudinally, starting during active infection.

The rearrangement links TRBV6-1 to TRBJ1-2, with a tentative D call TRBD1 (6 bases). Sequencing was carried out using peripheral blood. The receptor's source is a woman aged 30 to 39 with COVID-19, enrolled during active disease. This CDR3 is CASSEKGGDHYGYTF. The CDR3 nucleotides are TGTGCCAGCAGTGAAAAGGGGGGGGACCACTATGGCTACACCTTC.